The 21 T cell receptor beta chains below come from one sample, sequenced in a study of OX40 agonist ivuxolimab in advanced cancers. The data were produced by immunoSEQ multiplex PCR, yet TCRdb's version contains in-frame clones alone and is incomplete. The sample contains roughly 100,000 clones, nearly 90% of which appear only once. Here the sequenced sample was CD4+ or CD8+ T cells sorted from blood, taken in a trial of the OX40 agonist ivuxolimab. The receptors originated from an adult with an advanced solid tumor such as melanoma, head and neck, liver or kidney cancer.

The V gene is TRBV5-1, the J gene TRBJ1-5; D is unresolved. CDR1 is SGHRS and CDR2 is YFSETQ in the germline V gene. Trimming took 4 bases from V and 0 from J, leaving 11 bases between them. The CDR3 contains 15 residues. The CDR3 DNA is TGCGCCAGCAGCCCCACAGATTATAGCAATCAGCCCCAGCATTTT. Its translation: CASSPTDYSNQPQHF.

The V gene is TRBV14, the J gene TRBJ2-7; D perhaps matches TRBD1 (6 bases). Between the trimmed V and J ends, which lost 1 base and 6 bases, there was a span of 13 bases. Germline-derived CDR1 and CDR2 are SGHDN and FVKESK. CDR3 size: 14 residues. The CDR3 nucleotides are TGTGCCAGCAGCCAAGTAAGAGGGGGTTCCGAGCAGTACTTC. Its translation is CASSQVRGGSEQYF.

The sample holds a few counts of this clone. V usage is TRBV25-1 and J usage is TRBJ1-2; no clear D. Germline V gives CDR1 MGHDK, CDR2 SYGVNS. The CDR3 loop spans 13 amino acids. Trimming took off 3 bases at V and 7 bases at J, with 12 bases between the two ends. CDR3 coding DNA: TGTGCCAGCAGTGAGGGCTCGGGTTCTGGCTACACCTTC. Translated: CASSEGSGSGYTF.

The rearrangement joins TRBV7-3 to TRBJ2-1; TRBD2 matches 11 bases. With 2 bases clipped from V and 6 bases from J, the junction kept 6 bases outside the gene matches. CDR1 is SGHTA, CDR2 FQGTGA, per germline. The CDR3 covers 16 residues. The CDR3 sequence is CASSLGLAGGLNEQFF. CDR3 in DNA: TGTGCCAGCAGCTTAGGGCTAGCGGGAGGACTCAATGAGCAGTTCTTC.

J is TRBJ2-2 and V is TRBV30; D unclear. The CDR3 length is 11 residues. CDR1 is GTSNPN, CDR2 SVGIG, per germline (reference sequence). V shed 2 bases and J shed 5 bases, with 3 bases lying between them. The CDR3 sequence is CAWSYTGELFF. CDR3 sequence (DNA): TGTGCCTGGAGTTATACCGGGGAGCTGTTTTTT.

The rearrangement links TRBV5-5 to TRBJ2-2; D gene uncertain. V lost 1 base and J 2 bases, leaving 9 bases between the germline ends. Per the germline V gene, CDR1 is SGHKS and CDR2 is YYEKEE (reference sequence). This CDR3 spans 15 amino acids. Here the CDR3 DNA reads TGTGCCAGCAGCTTGTTGACGGTTAACACCGGGGAGCTGTTTTTT. Its translation: CASSLLTVNTGELFF.

This clone was observed a handful of times. The chain employs TRBV11-2 and TRBJ2-7; D unclear. V was cut by 4 bases and J by 7 bases, with 11 bases left in between. The CDR3 contains 12 residues. The germline CDR1 and CDR2 sequences are SGHAT and FQNNGV. Here the CDR3 reads CASSSVVREQYF. Written as DNA, the CDR3 is TGTGCCAGCAGCTCCGTGGTACGGGAGCAGTACTTC.

V is TRBV30 and J is TRBJ1-6; the D is unclear. The CDR3 sequence is 13 residues long. Trimming took off 2 bases at V and 6 bases at J, with 8 bases between the two ends. Germline-derived CDR1 and CDR2 are GTSNPN and SVGIG (reference sequence). The CDR3 is CAWSRIINSPLHF. The DNA of the CDR3 is TGTGCCTGGAGTAGGATAATTAATTCACCCCTCCACTTT.

The chain combines TRBV11-3 with TRBJ2-3, with 9 bases aligning to TRBD2. The germline CDR1 and CDR2 sequences are SGHNT and YENEEA. V dropped 3 bases and J dropped 3; count of bases not matched to a gene: 7. The CDR3 loop spans 16 amino acids. CDR3 DNA: TGTGCCAGCAGCTTCGGCGGGGGGGCCATTACAGATACGCAGTATTTT. Amino acid sequence: CASSFGGGAITDTQYF. Based on the CDR3 plus reference TRBV11-3 and TRBJ2-3, the full variable domain is EAGVVQSPRYKIIEKKQPVAFWCNPISGHNTLYWYLQNLGQGPELLIRYENEEAVDDSQLPKDRFSAERLKGVDSTLKIQPAELGDSAVYLCASSFGGGAITDTQYFGPGTRLTVL.

V is TRBV28 and J is TRBJ2-7; 14 nucleotides line up with TRBD2. Germline CDR1 MDHEN, CDR2 SYDVKM. Germline trimming cut 6 bases from V and 2 bases from J; bases unmatched to any gene: 3. The CDR3 totals 15 residues. The CDR3 DNA follows: TGTGCCAGCAGGGGGGGACTAGCGGGAGCCTACGAGCAGTACTTC. This sequence encodes CASRGGLAGAYEQYF.

The chain links TRBV19 to TRBJ2-4, with a possible D match to TRBD1 (6 bases). The CDR3 spans 16 residues. V lost 6 bases and J lost 0, with 15 bases in between. Looked up from germline, CDR1 is LNHDA and CDR2 is SQIVND (reference sequence). CDR3 amino acids: CASSVSGQIAKNIQYF. As DNA, the CDR3 is TGTGCCAGTAGCGTTTCGGGACAAATAGCCAAAAACATTCAGTACTTC.

This chain joins TRBV7-7 and TRBJ1-1; no definite D call. Per germline, CDR1 SSHAT and CDR2 FNYEAQ (reference sequence). The CDR3 is 13 amino acids. Trimming removed 4 bases at V and 0 bases at J, with 6 bases between. CDR3 residues: CASSSRLNTEAFF. CDR3 in DNA: TGTGCCAGCAGCTCCCGCCTGAACACTGAAGCTTTCTTT.

V usage is TRBV29-1 and J usage is TRBJ2-2; 9 nucleotides agree with TRBD2. The CDR3 sequence is 16 residues long. CDR1 is SQVTM and CDR2 is ANQGSEA in the germline V gene. V lost 1 base to trimming and J lost 0 bases; unmatched junction nucleotides: 3. The CDR3 sequence is CSVEGTSDANTGELFF. The CDR3 DNA reads TGCAGCGTTGAAGGGACTAGCGACGCGAACACCGGGGAGCTGTTTTTT.

This clone has a single count. This chain uses TRBV14 with TRBJ2-7; no reliable D call. The CDR3 covers 14 residues. Trimming cost V 1 base and J 2 bases, with 9 bases left between them. Germline V gives CDR1 SGHDN, CDR2 FVKESK. CDR3 in amino acids: CASSQVTAPYEQYF. The CDR3, as DNA: TGTGCCAGCAGCCAAGTCACAGCCCCCTACGAGCAGTACTTC. The whole variable domain, filled in from reference TRBV14 and TRBJ2-7, reads EAGVTQFPSHSVIEKGQTVTLRCDPISGHDNLYWYRRVMGKEIKFLLHFVKESKQDESGMPNNRFLAERTGGTYSTLKVQPAELEDSGVYFCASSQVTAPYEQYFGPGTRLTVT.

V and J are TRBV6-5 and TRBJ2-7, with a possible D match to TRBD2 (5 bases). Trimming took off 2 bases at V and 3 bases at J, with 11 bases between the two ends. The CDR3 spans 14 residues. Germline loops: CDR1 MNHEY, CDR2 SVGAGI. This chain's CDR3 is CASSYHGRGYEQYF. CDR3 in DNA: TGTGCCAGCAGTTACCACGGACGGGGCTACGAGCAGTACTTC.

The chain combines TRBV28 with TRBJ2-7, with 7 bases matching TRBD2. Trimming at V came to 4 bases and at J to 12 bases, leaving 6 bases not matched to a gene. Germline V gene lookup returns CDR1 MDHEN and CDR2 SYDVKM. The length of the CDR3 is 11 residues. The CDR3, as DNA: TGTGCCAGCAGTTGGGCGGGAGAGGCGTACTTC. Encoded protein: CASSWAGEAYF. The whole variable domain, filled in from reference TRBV28 and TRBJ2-7, reads DVKVTQSSRYLVKRTGEKVFLECVQDMDHENMFWYRQDPGLGLRLIYFSYDVKMKEKGDIPEGYSVSREKKERFSLILESASTNQTSMYLCASSWAGEAYFGPGTRLTVT.

The V gene is TRBV27, the J gene TRBJ2-3; 9 positions agree with TRBD2. This CDR3 is built from 16 residues. V shed 2 bases, J shed 2 bases, and the junction held 5 bases outside the gene matches. CDR1 MNHEY and CDR2 SMNVEV come from the germline V gene (reference sequence). The DNA of the CDR3 is TGTGCCAGCAGTTTAATAAGCGGGAGGATCACAGATACGCAGTATTTT. Protein product: CASSLISGRITDTQYF.

This clone came up a few times. The chain links TRBV28 to TRBJ2-1; maybe TRBD2 (6 bases). The CDR3 covers 16 residues. Germline CDR1 reads MDHEN; CDR2 reads SYDVKM. V lost 1 base, J lost 10 bases, and 20 bases lay in between. The DNA for the CDR3 is TGTGCCAGCAGTTTATTCGGCGTCAGCGGGCCTATCGAGCAGTTCTTC. Translated: CASSLFGVSGPIEQFF.

This clone was seen only once. V usage is TRBV5-4 and J usage is TRBJ1-2; 8 positions agree with TRBD1. Germline-derived CDR1 and CDR2 are SGHNT and YYREEE (reference sequence). The CDR3 has 15 residues. Trimming removed 2 bases from V and 4 bases from J; junction bases left unmatched: 7. The CDR3 is CASSLPGGFAYGYTF. In DNA form, the CDR3 reads TGTGCCAGCAGCTTACCAGGGGGCTTCGCCTATGGCTACACCTTC.

The chain carries TRBV5-1 and TRBJ1-3; D may be TRBD1 (5 bases). Germline loops: CDR1 SGHRS, CDR2 YFSETQ. The CDR3 is made up of 16 amino acids. The V end lost 1 base, the J end lost 0 bases, and 11 bases lay between the germline ends. The DNA of the CDR3 is TGCGCCAGCAGCTTGAACGGGGGACTCTCTGGAAACACCATATATTTT. It yields the protein CASSLNGGLSGNTIYF. The full variable domain, rest sourced from reference TRBV5-1 and TRBJ1-3, is KAGVTQTPRYLIKTRGQQVTLSCSPISGHRSVSWYQQTPGQGLQFLFEYFSETQRNKGNFPGRFSGRQFSNSRSEMNVSTLELGDSALYLCASSLNGGLSGNTIYFGEGSWLTVV.

In nucleotides, the CDR3 is TGTGCCAGCAGTGAGCAGGGGTTCAATCAGCCCCAGCATTTT. Residues: CASSEQGFNQPQHF. This chain uses TRBV6-1 with TRBJ1-5, with a tentative D call TRBD1 (6 bases). The V and J ends lost 3 bases and 3 bases respectively, with 9 bases between them. There are 14 residues in the CDR3. Germline V CDR1 and CDR2: MNHNS, SASEGT.